The 6 T cell receptor beta chains reported below all come from one sample, sequenced in a study of cytomegalovirus exposure and HLA in healthy donors. The primer mix had 60 Vbeta and 13 Jbeta primers. The protocol was immunoSEQ multiplex PCR, while the TCRdb copy is restricted to in-frame clones and leaves out a portion. Of 120,000 to 150,000 clones in the sample, roughly four fifths were seen once. The sequenced material came from PBMCs. The receptor set was obtained from a male donor in good health and CMV-seronegative.

This clone was detected only once. This rearrangement joins TRBV28 to TRBJ2-7; the match to TRBD1 covers 9 bases. The trim removed 6 bases at V and 6 bases at J, leaving 18 bases unmatched. This CDR3 is 17 amino acids long. The germline gives CDR1 MDHEN, CDR2 SYDVKM. CDR3 nucleotide sequence: TGTGCCAGCAGGTCCGCAACAGGGGGCGCTTACCGGTCCGAGCAGTACTTC. This codes for CASRSATGGAYRSEQYF.

The chain uses TRBV6-1 and TRBJ2-7; 7 positions match TRBD1. Trimming took 5 bases from V and 3 from J; bases not matched to a gene: 4. The CDR3 spans 13 residues. Germline V lookup: CDR1 MNHNS, CDR2 SASEGT. The CDR3 region is CASSWAGGYEQYF. CDR3 sequence (DNA): TGTGCCAGCAGTTGGGCAGGGGGCTACGAGCAGTACTTC.

This clone was recorded once. This rearrangement joins TRBV11-2 to TRBJ2-1; 9 nucleotides agree with TRBD2. V shed 6 bases, J shed 4 bases, and the junction held 13 bases outside the gene matches. Germline-derived CDR1 and CDR2 are SGHAT and FQNNGV. This CDR3 is built from 17 residues. Written as DNA, the CDR3 is TGTGCCAGCAGAGACACCCCCTCTAGCGGGACATACAATGAGCAGTTCTTC. It codes for CASRDTPSSGTYNEQFF.

This clone turned up a few times. CDR3 nucleotides: TGTGCCAGTAGAACGAGGTGGTTCGAACCCCAGCATTTT. This gives the protein CASRTRWFEPQHF. This rearrangement joins TRBV19 to TRBJ1-5; the D is unclear. V was pared by 6 bases and J by 10 bases, with 16 bases between. CDR1 LNHDA and CDR2 SQIVND come from the germline V gene (reference sequence). The CDR3 loop spans 13 amino acids.

Concerning this clone itself: Its ends do not fully match the called genes, so a read error is possible. The V gene is TRBV7-9, the J gene TRBJ1-4, with 9 bases that match TRBD1. Germline lookup yields CDR1 SEHNR and CDR2 FQNEAQ (reference sequence). This CDR3 contains 16 residues. This CDR3 is CSSSLLPGTGPEKLFF. The CDR3 nucleotides are TGTTCCAGCAGCTTATTACCAGGGACAGGGCCTGAAAAACTGTTTTTT.

This clone appeared once. J is TRBJ2-7 and V is TRBV19; weak D call: TRBD2 (5 bases). CDR3 length: 12 residues. Trimming shortened V by 8 bases and J by 0 bases, and 8 bases separated the two germline ends. CDR1 is LNHDA, CDR2 SQIVND, per germline (reference sequence). The CDR3 protein is CASRGPSYEQYF. In nucleotides, the CDR3 is TGTGCCAGTCGCGGGCCCTCCTACGAGCAGTACTTC.